Detailed here is one T cell receptor beta chain. Its antigen is still unknown. Base qualities are missing; no much larger clone stands one base away. In addition, sequencing in three donor pairs included unstimulated CD8+ effector memory subsets alongside CD4+ naive, CD8+ naive, CD8+ TEMRA and CD4+ memory subsets. Sorted unstimulated T cells and proliferating T cells recovered from mixed lymphocyte reactions were subjected to TCRbeta CDR3 sequencing. Fresh whole blood from about ten HLA-typed healthy donors served as the source for isolating PBMCs. Receptor libraries were prepared by the immunoSEQ multiplex PCR assay. Some 1.1 x 10^5 TCR templates per sample were assayed on the deep sequencing platform. Genomic DNA extracted from sorted T cells was used for TCRbeta CDR3 sequencing. The authors' analysis ran thus. Clonal analysis of TCRbeta CDR3 data was done in the R programming language. Alloreactive CD4+ and CD8+ clones were defined by comparing unstimulated samples with post-reaction CFSE-low samples. By matching sequences to the repertoires of sorted unstimulated Treg and non-Treg cells, each alloreactive CD4+ clone was assigned a regulatory or non-regulatory origin. Imported from immuneACCESS, the table was reduced by TCRdb to in-frame sequences with V and J called. These copies leave out some clones; in studies compared against another copy, an unresolved V gene accounts for under half, and the cause of the remainder is not known. The V and J calls and clone size are taken from that table; D and trimming were inferred from the DNA. Recorded for this sample are 60,000 to 80,000 clones; 75% to 90% of them occurred a single time. The ten top clones hold approximately 4% of the sample.

This sample is drawn from a study of siplizumab effects on memory and regulatory T cells (dated 2019 in TCRdb). Turning to the overall study: The effect of the anti-CD2 antibody siplizumab on alloreactive T-cell subsets was examined in allogeneic mixed lymphocyte reactions constructed from human PBMCs. The research as a whole found: For roughly 75-97% of proliferating CD4+ or CD8+ clones, no naive or memory phenotype could be assigned. The suppressive function of proliferating Tregs from siplizumab cultures was not functionally confirmed. The cumulative frequency of alloreactive sequences that could be traced back to unstimulated CD4+ memory T cells was significantly reduced by siplizumab. Of the alloreactive CD4+ clones that could be mapped, the Treg-derived share averaged about 63% with siplizumab compared with around 27% in control reactions. Greater diversity appeared to be present in unstimulated naive T cells than in memory T cells, and a substantial contribution to the alloresponse seemed to be made by naive cells. Because sequences below about 10^-5 frequency were poorly captured, only a minor fraction of alloreactive clones could be mapped to unstimulated subsets.

The germline V gene encodes CDR1 LGHNA and CDR2 YNFKEQ. Including cysteine and phenylalanine, the CDR3 has 17 amino acids. Only the CDR3 DNA is retained, 51 bases long and in frame from the first base. Germline trimming amounts to 2 bases on V and 0 bases on J, with 4 as the count of junction bases outside the gene matches. The sequence derives from a human donor in good health. Recombination linked TRBV4-2 to TRBJ2-7; the junction holds 13 bases that match TRBD2. The source material was memory CD4+ T cells sorted from blood. Sample cell subset or site, as interpreted from the label and publication: unstimulated CD4+ memory T cells. Here the CDR3 is given as CASSQRGTSGISYEQYF. In nucleotides, the sequence is TGTGCCAGCAGCCAACGCGGGACTAGCGGGATCTCCTACGAGCAGTACTTC.